One sample yielded the 25 T cell receptor beta chains listed below, sequenced in a study of CD8+ T cells in alopecia areata. Treatment described: oral pan-JAK inhibitor, 5-10 mg twice daily. Following extraction, RNA underwent reverse transcription to cDNA, which served as the sequencing template. Method: immunoSEQ multiplex PCR; TCRdb's copy keeps in-frame clones and lacks some. The sample lists fewer than 150,000 clones, 45% to 65% seen once, with 3% to 4% in the top ten. The specimen was CD4+ T cells sorted from blood, collected at week 24, from a patient treated with tofacitinib. The origin of the receptors is a human donor with alopecia areata.

This clone was seen only once. The chain joins TRBV4-2 to TRBJ1-2, with TRBD1 as a possible D gene (6 bases). CDR3 length: 14 residues. Trimming left V 2 bases short and J 2 bases short, with 9 bases between. Germline V gene data show CDR1 as LGHNA and CDR2 as YNFKEQ. The CDR3 spells CASSQTTGNYGYTF. CDR3 in DNA: TGTGCCAGCAGCCAAACGACAGGAAACTATGGCTACACCTTC.

This clone was counted only a few times. The rearrangement uses TRBV29-1 and TRBJ2-3; no reliable D call. The germline gives CDR1 SQVTM, CDR2 ANQGSEA. V was shortened by 1 base and J by 2 bases, with 7 bases between the two germline ends. The CDR3 runs to 13 residues. CDR3 coding DNA: TGCAGCGTTGAAGGCAGCATCACAGATACGCAGTATTTT. This codes for CSVEGSITDTQYF.

The chain links TRBV4-1 to TRBJ2-1; TRBD2 aligns across 9 bases. The junction had 11 bases not matched to a gene; V was cut back by 4 bases and J by 4 bases. CDR1 and CDR2 from the germline V gene are MGHRA and YSYEKL. The CDR3 contains 17 residues. The DNA of the CDR3 is TGCGCCAGCAGCCGGAGGTCAGCGGGGGGCAATTACAATGAGCAGTTCTTC. Translating gives CASSRRSAGGNYNEQFF.

The V and J genes are TRBV30 and TRBJ1-1; D gene uncertain. Germline V gene lookup returns CDR1 GTSNPN and CDR2 SVGIG (reference sequence). V was clipped by 0 bases and J by 1 base, with 12 bases between them. The CDR3 consists of 15 residues. For the CDR3, the DNA is TGTGCCTGGAGTGTAGGTTGGAACAGGAACACTGAAGCTTTCTTT. Protein product: CAWSVGWNRNTEAFF.

The rearrangement uses TRBV7-2 and TRBJ2-7, with unresolved D. V shed 2 bases and J shed 4 bases, with 6 bases lying between them. From germline, CDR1 is SGHTA and CDR2 FQGNSA. There are 12 residues in the CDR3. The CDR3 here is CASSLFAYEQYF. As DNA, the CDR3 is TGTGCCAGCAGCTTATTCGCGTACGAGCAGTACTTC. The whole variable domain, filled in from reference TRBV7-2 and TRBJ2-7, reads GAGVSQSPSNKVTEKGKDVELRCDPISGHTALYWYRQSLGQGLEFLIYFQGNSAPDKSGLPSDRFSAERTGGSVSTLTIQRTQQEDSAVYLCASSLFAYEQYFGPGTRLTVT.

CDR3 sequence: CAWSVVGGNEQFF. CDR3 DNA sequence: TGTGCCTGGAGTGTAGTGGGGGGCAATGAGCAGTTCTTC. The chain is built from TRBV30 and TRBJ2-1; D is perhaps TRBD2 (6 bases). The germline CDR1 and CDR2 sequences are GTSNPN and SVGIG (reference sequence). Between the trimmed V and J ends, which lost 0 bases and 6 bases, there was a span of 9 bases. This CDR3 contains 13 residues. The full variable domain, with the rest looked up from reference TRBV30 and TRBJ2-1, is SQTIHQWPATLVQPVGSPLSLECTVEGTSNPNLYWYRQAAGRGLQLLFYSVGIGQISSEVPQNLSASRPQDRQFILSSKKLLLSDSGFYLCAWSVVGGNEQFFGPGTRLTVL.

The rearrangement joins TRBV29-1 to TRBJ2-3, with 7 positions matching TRBD1. Germline CDR1 SQVTM, CDR2 ANQGSEA. Unmatched junction bases numbered 8, after V lost 6 bases and J lost 2 bases. The CDR3 runs to 14 residues. CDR3 nucleotide sequence: TGCAGCGTCGATGAGGGGGCCCCCACAGATACGCAGTATTTT. It codes for CSVDEGAPTDTQYF.

The chain is built from TRBV30 and TRBJ1-5, with 10 bases lining up with TRBD1. V trimming: 5 bases; J trimming: 7 bases; junction bases outside the gene matches: 5. This CDR3 has 13 residues. Looked up from germline, CDR1 is GTSNPN and CDR2 is SVGIG (reference sequence). This chain's CDR3 is CAWGQGDGQPQHF. CDR3 sequence (DNA): TGTGCCTGGGGACAGGGGGACGGGCAGCCCCAGCATTTT.

In its sample, this clone was seen a few times. The V call is TRBV5-6, the J call TRBJ2-2; weak D call: TRBD1 (5 bases). This CDR3 has 13 residues. The ends were cut back, 4 bases at V and 5 bases at J, with 9 bases in the middle. Per the germline V gene, CDR1 is SGHDT and CDR2 is YYEEEE. In DNA, the CDR3 is TGTGCCAGCAGCCCGCGACAGACCGGGGAGCTGTTTTTT. It yields the protein CASSPRQTGELFF.

This clone was counted only a few times. This sequence joins TRBV5-1 and TRBJ2-4, with 9 positions matching TRBD1. Germline loops: CDR1 SGHRS, CDR2 YFSETQ. After removal of 4 bases from V and 4 bases from J, the junction contained 3 bases not matched to a gene. The CDR3 loop spans 14 amino acids. This CDR3 reads CASSLGTGKNIQYF. CDR3 nucleotides: TGCGCCAGCAGCCTCGGGACAGGGAAAAACATTCAGTACTTC.

V and J are TRBV6-1 and TRBJ2-6; D is uncertain. The V end lost 3 bases, the J end lost 2 bases, and 2 bases lay between the germline ends. The CDR3 spans 13 residues. Germline CDR1 MNHNS, CDR2 SASEGT. The CDR3 sequence: CASSEAGANVLTF. CDR3 coding DNA: TGTGCCAGCAGTGAGGCTGGGGCCAACGTCCTGACTTTC.

This clone was seen a few times. The V gene is TRBV2, the J gene TRBJ2-5; no definite D call. The CDR3 is 15 amino acids. Trimming took off 0 bases at V and 8 bases at J, with 16 bases between the two ends. Germline values: CDR1 SNHLY, CDR2 FYNNEI. The CDR3 protein is CASSEAGDIKNTQYF. The CDR3 DNA sequence: TGTGCCAGCAGTGAAGCTGGTGACATCAAGAACACCCAGTACTTC.

This clone was seen at least ten times. This chain uses TRBV4-3 with TRBJ2-7, with TRBD1 as a possible D gene (8 bases). With 3 bases removed from V and 7 bases from J, the gap between germline ends came to 22 bases. This CDR3 contains 16 residues. Germline values: CDR1 LGHNA, CDR2 YSLEER. The CDR3 sequence is CASSQGGTGSPREQYF. The CDR3, as DNA: TGCGCCAGCAGCCAGGGGGGGACAGGTTCCCCTCGGGAGCAGTACTTC.

The chain employs TRBV11-2 and TRBJ2-1, with TRBD2 matching 9 bases. The CDR3 spans 15 residues. Germline loops: CDR1 SGHAT, CDR2 FQNNGV. The V and J ends lost 5 bases and 0 bases, in that order; junction bases with no gene match: 2. The CDR3 bases are TGTGCCAGCAGCCTAGCGGGGAGCTCCTACAATGAGCAGTTCTTC. Translating gives CASSLAGSSYNEQFF.

This clone was observed a few times. The V gene is TRBV30, the J gene TRBJ1-2; D remains ambiguous. Germline lookup yields CDR1 GTSNPN and CDR2 SVGIG (reference sequence). The CDR3 consists of 13 residues. Trimming stripped 3 bases from V and 2 bases from J, with 10 bases between. In DNA form, the CDR3 reads TGTGCCTGGAGGTTCCCGGGGAACTATGGCTACACCTTC. Protein product: CAWRFPGNYGYTF. The full variable domain, rest sourced from reference TRBV30 and TRBJ1-2, is SQTIHQWPATLVQPVGSPLSLECTVEGTSNPNLYWYRQAAGRGLQLLFYSVGIGQISSEVPQNLSASRPQDRQFILSSKKLLLSDSGFYLCAWRFPGNYGYTFGSGTRLTVV.

V is TRBV7-9 and J is TRBJ1-4; 9 nucleotides line up with TRBD1. Germline values: CDR1 SEHNR, CDR2 FQNEAQ (reference sequence). CDR3 length: 14 amino acids. Trimming removed 3 bases from V and 6 bases from J; junction bases left unmatched: 2. The CDR3 coding sequence is TGTGCCAGCAGCTTGGGACAGGGATATGAAAAACTGTTTTTT. This translates into CASSLGQGYEKLFF. Variable domain in full (rest from reference TRBV7-9 and TRBJ1-4): DTGVSQNPRHKITKRGQNVTFRCDPISEHNRLYWYRQTLGQGPEFLTYFQNEAQLEKSRLLSDRFSAERPKGSFSTLEIQRTEQGDSAMYLCASSLGQGYEKLFFGSGTQLSVL.

The rearrangement uses TRBV9 and TRBJ2-7, with a possible D match to TRBD1 (6 bases). With 1 base removed from V and 4 bases from J, the gap between germline ends came to 15 bases. The CDR3 contains 15 residues. CDR1 and CDR2 from the germline V gene are SGDLS and YYNGEE. Written as DNA, the CDR3 is TGTGCCAGCAGCGTACCGAGGGGACACTATTACGAGCAGTACTTC. Protein product: CASSVPRGHYYEQYF.

This sequence joins TRBV14 and TRBJ1-1; the match to TRBD1 covers 7 bases. The CDR3 loop spans 14 amino acids. Germline values: CDR1 SGHDN, CDR2 FVKESK. With V trimmed by 3 bases and J by 1 base, 2 bases remained unmatched. For the CDR3, the DNA is TGTGCCAGCAGCCACAGGGGGAAGAACACTGAAGCTTTCTTT. Translated, it gives CASSHRGKNTEAFF.

The rearrangement joins TRBV19 to TRBJ1-5, with 7 nucleotides matching TRBD1. CDR1 LNHDA and CDR2 SQIVND come from the germline V gene (reference sequence). With 4 bases clipped from V and 4 bases from J, the junction kept 10 bases outside the gene matches. The CDR3 runs to 16 residues. This CDR3 is CASSKTGIIGNQPQHF. CDR3 sequence (DNA): TGTGCCAGTAGTAAGACAGGGATCATAGGAAATCAGCCCCAGCATTTT.

In DNA, the CDR3 is TGTGCCAGCAGCCCTAACAGGCTTTCTAACTATGGCTACACCTTC. It encodes CASSPNRLSNYGYTF. The V call is TRBV7-6, the J call TRBJ1-2; D is perhaps TRBD1 (5 bases). The germline CDR1 and CDR2 sequences are SGHVS and FNYEAQ. Trimming removed 5 bases at V and 0 bases at J, with 13 bases between. There are 15 residues in the CDR3.

J is TRBJ1-2 and V is TRBV13, with a possible D match to TRBD1 (6 bases). V lost 5 bases to trimming and J lost 1 base, with 20 bases between them. The CDR3 extends over 17 amino acids. The germline CDR1 and CDR2 sequences are PRHDT and FYEKMQ (reference sequence). This CDR3 reads CASSTRARGGNNYGYTF. Here the CDR3 DNA reads TGTGCCAGCAGCACCCGAGCTAGGGGGGGTAATAACTATGGCTACACCTTC. Full variable domain (rest looked up from reference TRBV13 and TRBJ1-2): AAGVIQSPRHLIKEKRETATLKCYPIPRHDTVYWYQQGPGQDPQFLISFYEKMQSDKGSIPDRFSAQQFSDYHSELNMSSLELGDSALYFCASSTRARGGNNYGYTFGSGTRLTVV.

This clone was observed a handful of times. The chain carries TRBV25-1 and TRBJ2-5; perhaps D is TRBD1 or TRBD2 (6 bases each). There are 17 residues in the CDR3. The ends were cut back, 2 bases at V and 2 bases at J, with 18 bases in the middle. Germline assignment: CDR1 MGHDK and CDR2 SYGVNS. The CDR3 nucleotides read TGTGCCAGCAGTGAAGAGATCGGAGGGGACATACAAGAGACCCAGTACTTC. Encoded protein: CASSEEIGGDIQETQYF.

This clone has a handful of counts. The chain uses TRBV4-3 and TRBJ2-4; tentative D call: TRBD1 (5 bases). V was pared by 4 bases and J by 5 bases, with 9 bases between. The CDR3 contains 13 residues. Per the germline V gene, CDR1 is LGHNA and CDR2 is YSLEER. The CDR3 nucleotides read TGCGCCAGCAGCCTCAAAGGGGAAAACATTCAGTACTTC. Its translation is CASSLKGENIQYF.

The chain is built from TRBV29-1 and TRBJ2-5, with a possible D match to TRBD1 (6 bases). The ends were cut back, 4 bases at V and 4 bases at J, with 10 bases in the middle. The germline V gene encodes CDR1 SQVTM and CDR2 ANQGSEA. CDR3 size: 12 residues. The CDR3 sequence is CSVALGGETQYF. The CDR3 DNA reads TGCAGCGTTGCGCTAGGGGGAGAGACCCAGTACTTC.

The rearrangement uses TRBV27 and TRBJ1-2, with D perhaps TRBD1 (6 bases). The CDR3 loop spans 16 amino acids. V shed 6 bases and J shed 2 bases, with 19 bases lying between them. Germline V gives CDR1 MNHEY, CDR2 SMNVEV (reference sequence). CDR3 DNA: TGTGCCAGCAGGATCCTTCACAGGGTGGAGAACTATGGCTACACCTTC. Protein: CASRILHRVENYGYTF.